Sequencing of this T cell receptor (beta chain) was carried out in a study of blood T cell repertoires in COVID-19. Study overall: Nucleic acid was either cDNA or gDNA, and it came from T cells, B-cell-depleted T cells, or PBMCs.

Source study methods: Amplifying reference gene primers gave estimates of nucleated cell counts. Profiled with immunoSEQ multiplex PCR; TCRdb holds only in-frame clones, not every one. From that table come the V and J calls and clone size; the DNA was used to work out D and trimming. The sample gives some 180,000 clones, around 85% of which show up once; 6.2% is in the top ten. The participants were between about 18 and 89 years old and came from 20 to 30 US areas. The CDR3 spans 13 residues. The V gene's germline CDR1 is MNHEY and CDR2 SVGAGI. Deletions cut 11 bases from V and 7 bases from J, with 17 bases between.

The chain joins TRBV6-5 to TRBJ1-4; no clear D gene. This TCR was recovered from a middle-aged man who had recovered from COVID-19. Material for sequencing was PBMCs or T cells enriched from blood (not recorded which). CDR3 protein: CACSDRGAEKLFF. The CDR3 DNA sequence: TGTGCCTGCTCAGACCGAGGAGCTGAAAAACTGTTTTTT.